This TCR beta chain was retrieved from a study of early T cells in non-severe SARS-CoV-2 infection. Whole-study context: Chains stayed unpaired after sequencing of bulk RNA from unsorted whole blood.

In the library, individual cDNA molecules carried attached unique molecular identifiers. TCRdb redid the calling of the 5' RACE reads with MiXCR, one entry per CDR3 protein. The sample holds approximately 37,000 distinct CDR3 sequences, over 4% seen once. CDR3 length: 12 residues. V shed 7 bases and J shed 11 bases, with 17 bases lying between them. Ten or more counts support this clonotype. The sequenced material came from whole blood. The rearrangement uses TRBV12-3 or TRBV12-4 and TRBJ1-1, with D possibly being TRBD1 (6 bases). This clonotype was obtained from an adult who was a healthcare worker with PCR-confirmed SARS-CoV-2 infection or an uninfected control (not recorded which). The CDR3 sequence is CASTSTGPNAFF. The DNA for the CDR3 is TGTGCCAGCACCTCGACAGGACCGAATGCTTTCTTT.